A selection of T cell receptor beta chains follows, all from one sample in a study of identifying expanded T cells in peripheral blood. Profiled with immunoSEQ multiplex PCR; TCRdb holds only in-frame clones, not every one. This table has about 80,000 clones, about four fifths appearing once. Input material: blood. These receptors came from a person aged 18-70 years in good health. Each CDR3 is given with its conserved first and last residue. A D gene is named only where the DNA matches it firmly. Not every row has a clone size; where given, it reads once, few, many or a size class.

D gene: TRBD1; V gene: TRBV18; J gene: TRBJ2-1; clone size: NA; CDR3 protein: CASSPLAGQGHNEQFF; CDR3 DNA: TGTGCCAGCTCACCATTAGCGGGACAGGGGCACAATGAGCAGTTCTTC
D gene: NA; V gene: TRBV10-3; J gene: TRBJ2-1; clone size: NA; CDR3 protein: CAISGVSDEQFF; CDR3 DNA: TGTGCCATCAGTGGTGTGAGCGATGAGCAGTTCTTC
D gene: NA; V gene: TRBV19; J gene: TRBJ1-5; clone size: NA; CDR3 protein: CASSIDLATRYSNQPQHF; CDR3 DNA: TGTGCCAGTAGTATAGATTTGGCAACTCGGTATAGCAATCAGCCCCAGCATTTT
D gene: NA; V gene: TRBV4-1; J gene: TRBJ2-1; clone size: NA; CDR3 protein: CASSQGFGLIYSYNEQFF; CDR3 DNA: TGCGCCAGCAGCCAAGGTTTCGGACTGATTTACTCCTACAATGAGCAGTTCTTC
D gene: NA; V gene: TRBV4-2; J gene: TRBJ2-5; clone size: NA; CDR3 protein: CASSDATRITVDETQYF; CDR3 DNA: TGTGCCAGCAGTGATGCTACACGGATCACCGTCGACGAGACCCAGTACTTC
D gene: NA; V gene: TRBV11-2; J gene: TRBJ2-1; clone size: NA; CDR3 protein: CASSPRQSTYNEQFF; CDR3 DNA: TGTGCCAGCAGCCCCCGACAGTCAACGTACAATGAGCAGTTCTTC
D gene: TRBD2; V gene: TRBV30; J gene: TRBJ2-1; clone size: NA; CDR3 protein: CAETSGSSYNEQFF; CDR3 DNA: TGTGCTGAGACTAGCGGGAGCTCCTACAATGAGCAGTTCTTC
D gene: NA; V gene: TRBV28; J gene: TRBJ1-5; clone size: NA; CDR3 protein: CASRGVGQGPQHF; CDR3 DNA: TGTGCCAGCAGGGGGGTAGGGCAGGGGCCCCAGCATTTT
D gene: TRBD1; V gene: TRBV19; J gene: TRBJ1-1; clone size: NA; CDR3 protein: CASLTGGTEAFF; CDR3 DNA: TGTGCCAGCTTGACAGGGGGCACTGAAGCTTTCTTT
D gene: NA; V gene: TRBV5-1; J gene: TRBJ2-1; clone size: NA; CDR3 protein: CASSLVEGSYNEQFF; CDR3 DNA: TGCGCCAGCAGCTTGGTAGAGGGGTCCTACAATGAGCAGTTCTTC
D gene: NA; V gene: TRBV7-2; J gene: TRBJ2-3; clone size: NA; CDR3 protein: CASSLQGANSDTQYF; CDR3 DNA: TGTGCCAGCAGCTTACAGGGCGCGAATTCAGATACGCAGTATTTT
D gene: TRBD1; V gene: TRBV28; J gene: TRBJ1-2; clone size: NA; CDR3 protein: CASRLDRGYYGYTF; CDR3 DNA: TGTGCCAGCAGACTGGACAGGGGATACTATGGCTACACCTTC
D gene: TRBD2; V gene: TRBV2; J gene: TRBJ2-3; clone size: once; CDR3 protein: CASTVESGKTDTQYF; CDR3 DNA: TGTGCCAGCACCGTAGAGAGCGGGAAAACAGATACGCAGTATTTT
D gene: TRBD1; V gene: TRBV25-1; J gene: TRBJ1-1; clone size: NA; CDR3 protein: CASSETLIRGDTEAFF; CDR3 DNA: TGTGCCAGCAGTGAAACATTAATCAGGGGGGACACTGAAGCTTTCTTT
D gene: TRBD2; V gene: TRBV13; J gene: TRBJ2-3; clone size: NA; CDR3 protein: CASSFVAGGSDTQYF; CDR3 DNA: TGTGCCAGCAGCTTTGTAGCGGGAGGCTCAGATACGCAGTATTTT
D gene: TRBD2; V gene: TRBV11-1; J gene: TRBJ2-1; clone size: NA; CDR3 protein: CASSFIASGNEQFF; CDR3 DNA: TGTGCCAGCAGCTTTATTGCTAGCGGCAATGAGCAGTTCTTC
D gene: NA; V gene: TRBV28; J gene: TRBJ2-7; clone size: NA; CDR3 protein: CASTPDEGHSYEQYF; CDR3 DNA: TGTGCCAGCACCCCTGACGAGGGCCACTCCTACGAGCAGTACTTC
D gene: NA; V gene: TRBV29-1; J gene: TRBJ2-5; clone size: NA; CDR3 protein: CSVKDPGAQYF; CDR3 DNA: TGCAGCGTTAAAGACCCAGGGGCCCAGTACTTC
D gene: NA; V gene: TRBV7-2; J gene: TRBJ2-2; clone size: NA; CDR3 protein: CASSLVVTENTGELFF; CDR3 DNA: TGTGCCAGCAGCTTAGTTGTGACAGAGAACACCGGGGAGCTGTTTTTT
D gene: TRBD1; V gene: TRBV7-2; J gene: TRBJ1-5; clone size: NA; CDR3 protein: CASSWDRSNQPQHF; CDR3 DNA: TGTGCCAGCAGCTGGGACAGGAGTAATCAGCCCCAGCATTTT
D gene: NA; V gene: TRBV19; J gene: TRBJ2-3; clone size: NA; CDR3 protein: CASIGAGLPTDTQYF; CDR3 DNA: TGTGCCAGTATAGGGGCCGGATTGCCCACAGATACGCAGTATTTT